This section outlines one T cell receptor (beta chain) sequence together with its context. As yet, its antigen is unknown. The sample comes from a study of cytomegalovirus exposure and HLA in healthy donors. Study-level findings and limits: Analysis performed later showed TCR beta chains linked to HLA being more clonally expanded than equally common others. According to the study, about 180 TCR beta chains were cytomegalovirus-associated. TCR association rates varied by HLA locus in a later analysis, with DRB1 highest and HLA-C lowest.

PCR amplification relied on 60 Vbeta primers (plus 13 Jbeta primers). Libraries were prepared by immunoSEQ multiplex PCR; TCRdb keeps only in-frame clonotypes and omits some of them. This sample has under 110,000 clones; around 76% occur once, and the top ten carry roughly 6%. Germline CDR1 SGHDN, CDR2 FVKESK. CDR3 size: 16 residues. V was shortened by 4 bases and J by 1 base, with 16 bases between the two germline ends. Sequences were obtained from PBMCs. The chain joins TRBV14 to TRBJ1-1; a possible D gene is TRBD1 (6 bases). The TCR was taken from a woman in her forties or fifties in good health and CMV-seropositive. CDR3 residues: CASSRTFGGANTEAFF. CDR3 nucleotide sequence: TGTGCCAGCAGCCGGACTTTTGGGGGGGCGAACACTGAAGCTTTCTTT.